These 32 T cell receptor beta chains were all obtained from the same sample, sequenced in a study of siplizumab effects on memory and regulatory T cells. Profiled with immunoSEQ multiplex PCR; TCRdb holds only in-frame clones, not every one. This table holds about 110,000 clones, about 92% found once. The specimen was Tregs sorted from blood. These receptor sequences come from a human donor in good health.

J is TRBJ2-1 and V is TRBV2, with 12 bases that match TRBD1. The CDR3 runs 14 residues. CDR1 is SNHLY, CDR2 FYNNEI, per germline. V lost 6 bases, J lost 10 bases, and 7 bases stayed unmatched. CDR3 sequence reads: CASRPGQGAWEQFF. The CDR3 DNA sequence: TGTGCCAGCAGGCCGGGACAGGGGGCATGGGAGCAGTTCTTC.

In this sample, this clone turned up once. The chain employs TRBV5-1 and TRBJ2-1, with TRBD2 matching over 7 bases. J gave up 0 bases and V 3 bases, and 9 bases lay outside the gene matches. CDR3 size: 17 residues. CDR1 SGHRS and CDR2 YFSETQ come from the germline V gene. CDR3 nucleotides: TGCGCCAGCAGCTCCCCCCCCGGGAGGAGCTCCTACAATGAGCAGTTCTTC. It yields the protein CASSSPPGRSSYNEQFF. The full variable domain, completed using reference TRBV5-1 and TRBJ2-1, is KAGVTQTPRYLIKTRGQQVTLSCSPISGHRSVSWYQQTPGQGLQFLFEYFSETQRNKGNFPGRFSGRQFSNSRSEMNVSTLELGDSALYLCASSSPPGRSSYNEQFFGPGTRLTVL.

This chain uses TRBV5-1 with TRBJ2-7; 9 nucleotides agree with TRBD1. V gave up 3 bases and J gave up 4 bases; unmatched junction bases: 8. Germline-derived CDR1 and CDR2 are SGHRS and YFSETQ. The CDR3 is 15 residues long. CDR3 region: CASSSGQGREYEQYF. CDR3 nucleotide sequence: TGCGCCAGCAGCTCCGGACAGGGGCGGGAGTACGAGCAGTACTTC.

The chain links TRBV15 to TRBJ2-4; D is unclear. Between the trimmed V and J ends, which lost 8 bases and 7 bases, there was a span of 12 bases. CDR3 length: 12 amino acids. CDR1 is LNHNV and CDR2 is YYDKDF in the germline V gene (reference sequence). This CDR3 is CATASGYNIQYF. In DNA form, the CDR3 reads TGTGCCACCGCTTCTGGGTATAACATTCAGTACTTC.

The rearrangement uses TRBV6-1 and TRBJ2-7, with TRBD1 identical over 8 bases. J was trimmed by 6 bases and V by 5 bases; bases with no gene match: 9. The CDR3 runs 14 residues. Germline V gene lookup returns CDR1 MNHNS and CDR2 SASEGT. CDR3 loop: CASSPRTGIREQYF. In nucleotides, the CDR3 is TGTGCCAGCAGTCCCCGGACAGGGATCCGCGAGCAGTACTTC.

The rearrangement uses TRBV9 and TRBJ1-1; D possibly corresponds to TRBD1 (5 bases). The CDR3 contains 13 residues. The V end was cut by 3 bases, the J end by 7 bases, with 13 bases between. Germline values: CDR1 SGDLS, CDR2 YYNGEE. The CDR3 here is CASSALGVREAFF. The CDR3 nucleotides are TGTGCCAGCAGCGCGTTAGGGGTCCGTGAAGCTTTCTTT.

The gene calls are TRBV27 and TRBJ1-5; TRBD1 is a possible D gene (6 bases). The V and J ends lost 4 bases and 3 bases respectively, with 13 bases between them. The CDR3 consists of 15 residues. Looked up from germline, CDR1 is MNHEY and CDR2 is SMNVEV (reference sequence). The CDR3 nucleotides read TGTGCCAGCAGTTCCTCCTGGGACAACAATCAGCCCCAGCATTTT. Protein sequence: CASSSSWDNNQPQHF.

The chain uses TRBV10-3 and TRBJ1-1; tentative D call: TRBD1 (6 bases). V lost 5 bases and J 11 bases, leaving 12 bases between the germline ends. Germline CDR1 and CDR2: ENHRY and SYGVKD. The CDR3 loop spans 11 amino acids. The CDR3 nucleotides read TGTGCCATCAGTAACCGGGACACGGCTTTCTTT. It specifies CAISNRDTAFF.

The CDR3 protein is CASTFSLQGHQPQHF. In DNA, the CDR3 is TGTGCCAGTACATTCTCCTTACAGGGCCATCAGCCCCAGCATTTT. The genes are TRBV19 and TRBJ1-5, with a possible D match to TRBD1 (6 bases). CDR1 is LNHDA, CDR2 SQIVND, per germline (reference sequence). Trimming left V 7 bases short and J 5 bases short, with 18 bases between. The CDR3 extends over 15 amino acids.

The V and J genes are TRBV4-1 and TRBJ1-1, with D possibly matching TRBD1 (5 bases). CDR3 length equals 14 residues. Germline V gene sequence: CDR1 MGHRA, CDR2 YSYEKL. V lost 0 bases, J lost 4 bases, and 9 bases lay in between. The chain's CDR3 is CASSQELGGTEAFF. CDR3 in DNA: TGCGCCAGCAGCCAAGAACTCGGGGGCACTGAAGCTTTCTTT.

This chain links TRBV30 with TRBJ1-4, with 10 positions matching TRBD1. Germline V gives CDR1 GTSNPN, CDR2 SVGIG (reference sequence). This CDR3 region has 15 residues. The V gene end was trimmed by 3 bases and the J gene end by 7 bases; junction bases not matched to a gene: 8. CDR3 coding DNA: TGTGCCTGGAGCTTAATCGGGACAGGGGTTGAAAAACTGTTTTTT. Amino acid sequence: CAWSLIGTGVEKLFF.

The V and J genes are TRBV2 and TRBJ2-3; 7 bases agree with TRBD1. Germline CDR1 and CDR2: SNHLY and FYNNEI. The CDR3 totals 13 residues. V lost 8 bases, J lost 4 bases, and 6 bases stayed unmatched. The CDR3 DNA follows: TGTGCCAGCGGAAGGGACAGCTCAGATACGCAGTATTTT. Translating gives CASGRDSSDTQYF.

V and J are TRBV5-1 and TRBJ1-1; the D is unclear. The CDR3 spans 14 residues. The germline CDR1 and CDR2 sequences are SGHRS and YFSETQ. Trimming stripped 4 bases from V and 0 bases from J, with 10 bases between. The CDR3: CASSDAHLNTEAFF. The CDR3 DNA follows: TGCGCCAGCAGCGATGCACATTTGAACACTGAAGCTTTCTTT.

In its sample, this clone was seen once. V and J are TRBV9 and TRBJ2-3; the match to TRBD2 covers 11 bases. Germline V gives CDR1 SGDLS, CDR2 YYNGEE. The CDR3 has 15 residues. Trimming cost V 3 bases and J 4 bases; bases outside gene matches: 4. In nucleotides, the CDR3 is TGTGCCAGCAGCGGTAGCGGGAGGGCCCCAGATACGCAGTATTTT. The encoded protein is CASSGSGRAPDTQYF.

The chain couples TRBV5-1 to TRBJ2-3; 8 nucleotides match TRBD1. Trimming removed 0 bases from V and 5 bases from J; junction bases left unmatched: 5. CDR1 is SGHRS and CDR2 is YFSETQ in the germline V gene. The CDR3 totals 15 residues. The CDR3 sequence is CASSLEAGGRDTQYF. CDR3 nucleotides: TGCGCCAGCAGCTTGGAGGCAGGGGGCAGAGATACGCAGTATTTT.

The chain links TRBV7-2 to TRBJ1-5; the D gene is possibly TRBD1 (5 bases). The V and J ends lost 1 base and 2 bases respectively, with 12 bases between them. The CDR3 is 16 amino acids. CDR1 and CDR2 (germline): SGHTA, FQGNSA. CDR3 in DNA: TGTGCCAGCAGCTTAGAGTCCGGCAGGGGCAATCAGCCCCAGCATTTT. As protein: CASSLESGRGNQPQHF.

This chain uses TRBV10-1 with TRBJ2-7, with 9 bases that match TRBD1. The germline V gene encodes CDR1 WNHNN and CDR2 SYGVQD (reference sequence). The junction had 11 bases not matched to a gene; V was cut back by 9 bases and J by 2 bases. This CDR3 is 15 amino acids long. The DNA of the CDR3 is TGCGCCAGTCATGGGACAGGGACCGGTCCCTACGAGCAGTACTTC. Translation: CASHGTGTGPYEQYF.

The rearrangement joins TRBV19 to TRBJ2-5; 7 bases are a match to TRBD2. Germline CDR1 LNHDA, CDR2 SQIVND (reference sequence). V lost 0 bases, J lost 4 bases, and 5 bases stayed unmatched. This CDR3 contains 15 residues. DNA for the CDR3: TGTGCCAGTAGTATAGAGGGGCCGGGAGGAGAGACCCAGTACTTC. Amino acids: CASSIEGPGGETQYF.

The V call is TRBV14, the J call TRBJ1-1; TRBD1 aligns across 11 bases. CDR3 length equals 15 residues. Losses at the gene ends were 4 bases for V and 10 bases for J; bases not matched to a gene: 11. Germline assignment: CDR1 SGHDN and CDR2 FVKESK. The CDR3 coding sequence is TGTGCCAGCAGCCGGCCCGGGACAGGGGGGCAAGTAGCTTTCTTT. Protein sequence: CASSRPGTGGQVAFF. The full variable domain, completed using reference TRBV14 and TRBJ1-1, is EAGVTQFPSHSVIEKGQTVTLRCDPISGHDNLYWYRRVMGKEIKFLLHFVKESKQDESGMPNNRFLAERTGGTYSTLKVQPAELEDSGVYFCASSRPGTGGQVAFFGQGTRLTVV.

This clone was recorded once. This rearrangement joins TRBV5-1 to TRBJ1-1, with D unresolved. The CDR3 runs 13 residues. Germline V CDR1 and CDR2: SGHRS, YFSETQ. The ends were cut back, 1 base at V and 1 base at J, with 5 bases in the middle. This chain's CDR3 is CASSLSENTEAFF. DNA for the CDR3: TGCGCCAGCAGCTTGTCGGAGAACACTGAAGCTTTCTTT.

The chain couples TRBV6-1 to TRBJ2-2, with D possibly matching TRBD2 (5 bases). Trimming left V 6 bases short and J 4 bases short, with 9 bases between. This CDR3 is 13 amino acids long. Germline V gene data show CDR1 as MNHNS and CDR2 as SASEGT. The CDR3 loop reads CASSGDRTGELFF. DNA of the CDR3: TGTGCCAGCAGCGGGGATCGCACCGGGGAGCTGTTTTTT.

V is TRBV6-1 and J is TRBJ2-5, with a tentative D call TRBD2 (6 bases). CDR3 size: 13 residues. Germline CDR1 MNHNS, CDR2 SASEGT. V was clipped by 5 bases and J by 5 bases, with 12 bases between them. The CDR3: CASSTRAGETQYF. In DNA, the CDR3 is TGTGCCAGCAGTACGCGGGCGGGGGAGACCCAGTACTTC.

CDR3 protein: CASKHAMPGQKIMNTEAFF. The CDR3 DNA is TGTGCCAGCAAACATGCAATGCCGGGACAGAAGATTATGAACACTGAAGCTTTCTTT. This chain connects TRBV7-9 to TRBJ1-1; 7 positions agree with TRBD1. The germline gives CDR1 SEHNR, CDR2 FQNEAQ (reference sequence). The CDR3 length is 19 residues. Unmatched junction bases numbered 20, after V lost 7 bases and J lost 0 bases.

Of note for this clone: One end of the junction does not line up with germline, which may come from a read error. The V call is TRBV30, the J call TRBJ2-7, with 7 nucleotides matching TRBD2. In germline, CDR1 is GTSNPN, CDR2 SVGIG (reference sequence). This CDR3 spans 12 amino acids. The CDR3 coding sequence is TGTGCCTGGAGAGATAGCGGGCCGAGGGTGGGTTTC. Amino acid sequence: CAWRDSGPRVGF.

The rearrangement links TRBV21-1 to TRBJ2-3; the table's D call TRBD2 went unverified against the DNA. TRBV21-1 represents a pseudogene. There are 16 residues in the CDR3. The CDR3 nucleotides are TGTGCCAGCAGCAAAGTCGCTAGCAGCCCAAGAATCGAGCAGTATTTT. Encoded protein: CASSKVASSPRIEQYF.

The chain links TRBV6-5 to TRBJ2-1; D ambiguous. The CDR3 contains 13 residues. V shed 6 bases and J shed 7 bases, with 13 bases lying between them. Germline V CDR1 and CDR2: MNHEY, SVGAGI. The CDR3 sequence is CASSPEIKNEQFF. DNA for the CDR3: TGTGCCAGCAGCCCCGAGATAAAGAATGAGCAGTTCTTC.

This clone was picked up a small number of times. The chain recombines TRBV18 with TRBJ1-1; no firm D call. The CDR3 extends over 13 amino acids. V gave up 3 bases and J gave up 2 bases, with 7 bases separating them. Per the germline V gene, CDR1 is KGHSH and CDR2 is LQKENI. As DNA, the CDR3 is TGTGCCAGCTCACCGATGGGAAACACTGAAGCTTTCTTT. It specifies CASSPMGNTEAFF. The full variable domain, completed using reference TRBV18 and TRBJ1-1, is NAGVMQNPRHLVRRRGQEARLRCSPMKGHSHVYWYRQLPEEGLKFMVYLQKENIIDESGMPKERFSAEFPKEGPSILRIQQVVRGDSAAYFCASSPMGNTEAFFGQGTRLTVV.

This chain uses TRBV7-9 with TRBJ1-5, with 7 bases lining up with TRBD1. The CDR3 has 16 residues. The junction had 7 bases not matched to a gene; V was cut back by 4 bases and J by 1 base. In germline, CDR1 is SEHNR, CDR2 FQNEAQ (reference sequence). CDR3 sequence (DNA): TGTGCCAGCAGCTACCTGACAGGGCGAAGCAATCAGCCCCAGCATTTT. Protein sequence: CASSYLTGRSNQPQHF.

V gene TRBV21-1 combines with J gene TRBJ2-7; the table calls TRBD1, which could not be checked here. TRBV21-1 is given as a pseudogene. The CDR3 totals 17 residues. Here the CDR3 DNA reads TGTGCCAGCAGCGGCCGACAGGTTCCCAAAACGTTAGCCGAGCAGTACTTC. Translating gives CASSGRQVPKTLAEQYF.

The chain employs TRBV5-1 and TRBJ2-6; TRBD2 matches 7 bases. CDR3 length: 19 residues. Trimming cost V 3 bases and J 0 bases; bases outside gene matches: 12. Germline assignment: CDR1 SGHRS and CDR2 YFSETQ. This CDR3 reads CASSWRRGNQASGANVLTF. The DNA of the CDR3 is TGCGCCAGCAGCTGGAGGCGGGGGAATCAGGCCTCTGGGGCCAACGTCCTGACTTTC.

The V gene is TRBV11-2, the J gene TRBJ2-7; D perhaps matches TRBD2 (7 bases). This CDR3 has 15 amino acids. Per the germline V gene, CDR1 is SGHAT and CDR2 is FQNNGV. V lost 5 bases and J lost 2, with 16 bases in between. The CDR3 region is CASSRGAGSPYEQYF. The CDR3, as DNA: TGTGCCAGCAGCCGGGGGGCCGGGAGCCCCTACGAGCAGTACTTC.

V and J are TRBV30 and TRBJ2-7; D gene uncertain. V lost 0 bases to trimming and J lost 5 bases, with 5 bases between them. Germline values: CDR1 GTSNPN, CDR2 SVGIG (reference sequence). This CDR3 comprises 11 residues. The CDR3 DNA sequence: TGTGCCTGGAGTGTTGCAAACGAGCAGTACTTC. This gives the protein CAWSVANEQYF.